This T cell receptor beta chain was documented in a study of shared clonotypes between healthy human individuals. This was a deep-level run. Sequencing used immunoSEQ multiplex PCR; TCRdb keeps in-frame clones, though not all of them. The sample yields about 2 million clones, around 96% seen once. Study results and caveats: It was the few donors that limited the genetic and exposure-history diversity represented.

CD45RO-negative CD8 cells positively selected for CCR7 made up the naive population, which excluded terminally differentiated effector memory CD45RA+ cells. Donors, without exception, were Caucasian adults residing in Nashville, Tennessee. Per the germline V gene, CDR1 is MNHEY and CDR2 is SMNVEV (reference sequence). Trimming removed 2 bases from V and 2 bases from J, with 10 bases in between. This CDR3 is built from 14 residues. For this clone: Its specificity is not known.

The gene calls are TRBV27 and TRBJ2-7; D possibly corresponds to TRBD2 (6 bases). Sequencing was done on a sample of naive CD8+ T cells sorted from blood. This TCR was sampled from a man younger than 35 in good health. The CDR3 DNA reads TGTGCCAGCAGTTTAATGGGGGGACCCTACGAGCAGTACTTC. Amino acids: CASSLMGGPYEQYF.